This T cell receptor (beta chain) was identified during a study of T cells in narcolepsy. For the study at large: Patients with NT1 or NT2 and healthy control donors were enrolled. General observations from the study: Reportedly, autoreactive clonotypes were serially detected in patients' blood but not controls'. No autoreactive T cell clone sequences appeared in some memory CD4+ repertoires. HCRT-specific and TRIB2-specific autoreactive clonotypes appeared among same-patient CSF and blood CD4+ clonotypes.

Note on this clone: Its antigen is not known.

The CDR3 is 16 amino acids. CDR1 and CDR2 from the germline V gene are SGHDN and FVKESK. V lost 0 bases, J lost 2 bases, and 6 bases stayed unmatched. Sequencing used immunoSEQ multiplex PCR; TCRdb keeps in-frame clones, though not all of them. The table lists roughly 20,000 clones, around 83% of them singletons. Source material: memory (CD45RA-) CD4+ T cells from blood. The rearrangement links TRBV14 to TRBJ2-5; 7 bases fit TRBD1. This TCR was recovered from a human donor in good health. Written as DNA, the CDR3 is TGTGCCAGCAGCCAAGATCCCACAGGGGATCAAGAGACCCAGTACTTC. This encodes CASSQDPTGDQETQYF. The full variable domain, with the rest looked up from reference TRBV14 and TRBJ2-5, is EAGVTQFPSHSVIEKGQTVTLRCDPISGHDNLYWYRRVMGKEIKFLLHFVKESKQDESGMPNNRFLAERTGGTYSTLKVQPAELEDSGVYFCASSQDPTGDQETQYFGPGTRLLVL.